This T cell receptor (beta chain) is drawn from a study of CD8 T cells in Susac syndrome. Study-wide context: Fewer than ten of the sequenced Susac syndrome patients were in remission, and 5 or 6 had active disease.

Worth noting for this clonotype: Its specificity is not known.

General study findings and limits: As the study acknowledged, the number of individuals who were part of its TCR sequencing and HLA analysis was relatively small.

The V end lost 1 base, the J end lost 2 bases, and 13 bases lay between the germline ends. This CDR3 region has 16 residues. Germline V CDR1 and CDR2: SEHNR, FQNEAQ (reference sequence). Reverse transcription used about 0.45 to 1 ug RNA and random hexamers. MiXCR, applied by TCRdb to the immunoSEQ multiplex PCR reads, yields one record per CDR3 protein. The sample includes 100,000 to 150,000 distinct CDR3 sequences, around 94% of them seen just once. The authors sequenced TCR beta from blood CD8+ and CD4+ T cells. TEMRA cells were FACS-enriched, with CD8+ and CD4+ T cells isolated negatively. The chain is built from TRBV7-9 and TRBJ2-3, with a possible D match to TRBD1 (6 bases). Specimen: CD8+ T cells from PBMCs. The receptor was derived from a human donor with Susac syndrome. As DNA, the CDR3 is TGTGCCAGCAGCTTAGGGGACACCTTCCACACAGATACGCAGTATTTT. It is translated as CASSLGDTFHTDTQYF.